A single sample is the source of the 7 T cell receptor beta chains below, sequenced in a study of shared clonotypes between healthy human individuals. Measured with immunoSEQ multiplex PCR; TCRdb has only the in-frame clones, and not every one. The sample lists over a million clones, 95% to 99% occurring once. Sequenced: naive CD4+ T cells sorted from blood. The subset denotes: CD45RA+ positively selected. These receptor sequences come from a man younger than 40 in good health.

Regarding this clone: This CDR3 is also generated by other DNA sequences in the sample. The V call is TRBV20-1, the J call TRBJ2-2; D is ambiguous. Germline lookup yields CDR1 DFQATT and CDR2 SNEGSKA (reference sequence). CDR3 length: 11 residues. The V and J ends lost 1 base and 8 bases respectively, with 5 bases between them. CDR3 protein: CSARVLGELFF. The DNA of the CDR3 is TGCAGTGCTAGAGTTCTTGGGGAGCTGTTTTTT.

This clone was counted a single time. This chain uses TRBV7-9 with TRBJ2-3; D gene ambiguous. CDR1 is SEHNR, CDR2 FQNEAQ, per germline (reference sequence). V was trimmed by 1 base and J by 0 bases, leaving 11 bases between them. This CDR3 has 16 amino acids. DNA for the CDR3: TGTGCCAGCAGCTTAGGGGTTAGCAGGAGCACAGATACGCAGTATTTT. Its translation is CASSLGVSRSTDTQYF.

The chain combines TRBV5-5 with TRBJ2-1; 8 positions match TRBD2. CDR3 size: 16 residues. The germline CDR1 and CDR2 sequences are SGHKS and YYEKEE (reference sequence). Unmatched junction bases numbered 9, after V lost 1 base and J lost 6 bases. The CDR3 nucleotides read TGTGCCAGCAGCTTGTCGTGGAGCGGGAGTCTCAATGAGCAGTTCTTC. This encodes CASSLSWSGSLNEQFF.

The chain joins TRBV6-4 to TRBJ2-1; D is perhaps TRBD1 (5 bases). Germline V gene data show CDR1 as MRHNA and CDR2 as SNTAGT. The V end was cut by 5 bases, the J end by 5 bases, with 22 bases between. The CDR3 totals 17 residues. CDR3 in DNA: TGTGCCAGCAGTCCCCGACAGTACCTCCTACGGGACAATGAGCAGTTCTTC. This encodes CASSPRQYLLRDNEQFF.

This chain uses TRBV12-2 with TRBJ2-7; the listed D gene, TRBD2, was not tested against the DNA. TRBV12-2 is a pseudogene. The CDR3 sequence is 15 residues long. As DNA, the CDR3 is TGTGCAAGTCGCTCCGAGCGGGAGGGCTGTTACGAGCAGTACTTC. Protein: CASRSEREGCYEQYF.

The chain carries TRBV4-2 and TRBJ2-5; 10 bases fit TRBD2. The junction had 4 bases not matched to a gene; V was cut back by 3 bases and J by 3 bases. Germline loops: CDR1 LGHNA, CDR2 YNFKEQ. The length of the CDR3 is 15 residues. The CDR3 nucleotides are TGTGCCAGCAGCCAGCTAGCGGGAGCGGAAGAGACCCAGTACTTC. This translates into CASSQLAGAEETQYF.

The chain has TRBV10-1 and TRBJ2-5, with D possibly matching TRBD2 (7 bases). V was clipped by 2 bases and J by 5 bases, with 18 bases between them. CDR1 and CDR2 (germline): WNHNN, SYGVQD (reference sequence). CDR3 length equals 16 residues. The CDR3 sequence: CASSEIEGGGRETQYF. Written as DNA, the CDR3 is TGCGCCAGCAGTGAGATTGAGGGGGGGGGTCGGGAGACCCAGTACTTC.